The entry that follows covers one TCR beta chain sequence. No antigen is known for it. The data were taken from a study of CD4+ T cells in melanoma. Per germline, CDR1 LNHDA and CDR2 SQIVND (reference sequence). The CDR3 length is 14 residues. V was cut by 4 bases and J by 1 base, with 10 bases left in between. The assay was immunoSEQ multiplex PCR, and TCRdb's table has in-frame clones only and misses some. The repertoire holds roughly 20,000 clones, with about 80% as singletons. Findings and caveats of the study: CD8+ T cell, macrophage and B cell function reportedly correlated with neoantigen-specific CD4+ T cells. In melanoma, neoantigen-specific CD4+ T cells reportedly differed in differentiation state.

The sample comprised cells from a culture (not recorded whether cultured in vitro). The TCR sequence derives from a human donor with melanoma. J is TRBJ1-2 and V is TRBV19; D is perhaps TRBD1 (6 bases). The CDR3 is CASSRQVLNYGYTF. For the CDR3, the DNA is TGTGCCAGTAGTAGACAGGTCCTTAACTATGGCTACACCTTC.